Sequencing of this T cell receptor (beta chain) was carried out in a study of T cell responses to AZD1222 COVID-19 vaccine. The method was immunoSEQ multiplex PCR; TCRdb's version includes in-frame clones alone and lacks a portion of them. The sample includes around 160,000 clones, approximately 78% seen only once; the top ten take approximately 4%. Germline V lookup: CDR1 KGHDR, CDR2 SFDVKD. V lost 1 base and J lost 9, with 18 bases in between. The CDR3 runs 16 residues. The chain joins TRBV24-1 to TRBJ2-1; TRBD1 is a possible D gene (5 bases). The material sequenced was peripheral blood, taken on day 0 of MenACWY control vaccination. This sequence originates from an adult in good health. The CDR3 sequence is CATSDFTGPGFGEQFF. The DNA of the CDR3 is TGTGCCACCAGTGATTTCACAGGTCCAGGGTTTGGTGAGCAGTTCTTC.